This is a list of T cell receptor beta chains from one sample in a study of molecular identifiers for immune sequencing clone quantification. MiXCR was run by TCRdb on the PCR reads, yielding one entry per CDR3 protein. The sample consists of about 63,000 distinct CDR3 sequences, around 19% of them appearing once. Material for sequencing was naive CD8+ T cells from blood, with Jurkat cell RNA spiked in. The source of these receptors is a human donor in good health. Some libraries in this study had Jurkat cell RNA spiked in. The CDR3 runs from the conserved cysteine through the conserved F or W. Each record gives: V gene, D gene, clone size, J gene, CDR3 protein, CDR3 DNA. The D gene is left open where the match is weak. Size is omitted from some rows. Given values are once, few, many or a class for expanded clones.

TRBV12-3/TRBV12-4,.,.,TRBJ2-7,CASSFGRGYEQYF,TGTGCCAGCAGTTTTGGTAGAGGCTACGAGCAGTACTTC
TRBV20-1,TRBD2,many,TRBJ2-1,CSARVLADSYNEQFF,TGCAGTGCTAGAGTCCTAGCGGACTCCTACAATGAGCAGTTCTTC
TRBV2,.,.,TRBJ2-5,CASSVPTPSVVGGGDQETQYF,TGTGCCAGCAGTGTCCCAACCCCCTCCGTTGTGGGAGGGGGGGATCAAGAGACCCAGTACTTC
TRBV4-1,.,many,TRBJ1-6,CASSQIKRNSPLHF,TGCGCCAGCAGCCAAATCAAACGGAATTCACCCCTCCACTTT
TRBV13,TRBD1,.,TRBJ2-3,CASSLEDRGVTDTQYF,TGTGCCAGCAGCTTAGAGGACAGGGGGGTGACAGATACGCAGTATTTT
TRBV7-8,TRBD2,many,TRBJ2-3,CASSLVSGSTDTQYF,TGTGCCAGCAGCTTAGTTAGCGGGAGCACAGATACGCAGTATTTT
TRBV3-1,.,many,TRBJ2-2,CASRLGGASTGELFF,TGTGCCAGCAGGCTAGGGGGAGCGAGCACCGGGGAGCTGTTTTTT
TRBV24-1,.,.,TRBJ2-7,CATSEDGYEQYF,TGTGCCACCAGTGAAGACGGATACGAGCAGTACTTC
TRBV28,TRBD1,many,TRBJ2-6,CASTPSGTGDPNSGANVLTF,TGTGCCAGCACCCCAAGCGGGACAGGGGATCCCAACTCTGGGGCCAACGTCCTGACTTTC
TRBV4-1,TRBD2,many,TRBJ2-1,CASSQDGLAGESDNEQFF,TGCGCCAGCAGCCAAGATGGGCTAGCGGGAGAGTCGGACAATGAGCAGTTCTTC
TRBV7-9,TRBD2,few,TRBJ2-1,CANGRAGYNEQFF,TGTGCCAACGGGAGGGCCGGGTACAATGAGCAGTTCTTC